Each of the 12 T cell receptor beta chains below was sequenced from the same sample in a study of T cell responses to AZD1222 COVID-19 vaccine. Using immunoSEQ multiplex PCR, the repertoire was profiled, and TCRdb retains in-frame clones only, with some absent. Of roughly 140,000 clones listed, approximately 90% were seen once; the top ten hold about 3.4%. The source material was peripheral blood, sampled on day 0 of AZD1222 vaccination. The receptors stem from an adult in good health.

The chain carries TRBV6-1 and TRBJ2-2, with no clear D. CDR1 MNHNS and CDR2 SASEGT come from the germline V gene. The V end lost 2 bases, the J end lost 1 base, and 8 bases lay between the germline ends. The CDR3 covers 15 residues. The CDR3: CASSEMVENTGELFF. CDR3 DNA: TGTGCCAGCAGTGAAATGGTAGAGAACACCGGGGAGCTGTTTTTT.

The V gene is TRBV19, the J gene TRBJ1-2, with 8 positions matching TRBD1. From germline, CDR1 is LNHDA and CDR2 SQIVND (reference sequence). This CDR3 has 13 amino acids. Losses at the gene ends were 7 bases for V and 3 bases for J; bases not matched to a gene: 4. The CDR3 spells CASTTGVDYGYTF. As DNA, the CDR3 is TGTGCCAGTACGACAGGGGTGGACTATGGCTACACCTTC.

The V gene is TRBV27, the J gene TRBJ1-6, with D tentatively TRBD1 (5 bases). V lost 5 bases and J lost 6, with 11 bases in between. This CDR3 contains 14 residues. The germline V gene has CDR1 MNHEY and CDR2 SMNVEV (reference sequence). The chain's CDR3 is CASSDLGGNSPLHF. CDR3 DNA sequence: TGTGCCAGCAGTGATCTGGGGGGTAATTCACCCCTCCACTTT.

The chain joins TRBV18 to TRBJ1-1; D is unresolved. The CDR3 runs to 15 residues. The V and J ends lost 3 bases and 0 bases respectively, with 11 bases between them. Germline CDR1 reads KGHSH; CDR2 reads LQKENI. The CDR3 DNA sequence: TGTGCCAGCTCACCCTCGGGAGGGATGAACACTGAAGCTTTCTTT. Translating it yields CASSPSGGMNTEAFF.

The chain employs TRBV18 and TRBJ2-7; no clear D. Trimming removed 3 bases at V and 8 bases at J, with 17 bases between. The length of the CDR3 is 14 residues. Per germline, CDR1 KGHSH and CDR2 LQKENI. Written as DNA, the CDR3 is TGTGCCAGCTCACCCCTCCCAGTCTCCGAAAAGCAGTACTTC. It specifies CASSPLPVSEKQYF.

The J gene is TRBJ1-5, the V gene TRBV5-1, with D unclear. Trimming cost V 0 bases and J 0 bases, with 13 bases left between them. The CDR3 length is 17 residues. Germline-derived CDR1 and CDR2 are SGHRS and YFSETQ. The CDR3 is CASSLGAGTYSNQPQHF. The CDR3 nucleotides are TGCGCCAGCAGCTTGGGGGCCGGAACTTATAGCAATCAGCCCCAGCATTTT.

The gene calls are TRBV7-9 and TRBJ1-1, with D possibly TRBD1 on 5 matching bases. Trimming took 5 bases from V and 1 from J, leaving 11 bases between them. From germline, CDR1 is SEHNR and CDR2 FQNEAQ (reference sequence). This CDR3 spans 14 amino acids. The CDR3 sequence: CASSPRGRNTEAFF. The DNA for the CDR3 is TGTGCCAGCAGCCCTCGGGGCAGGAACACTGAAGCTTTCTTT.

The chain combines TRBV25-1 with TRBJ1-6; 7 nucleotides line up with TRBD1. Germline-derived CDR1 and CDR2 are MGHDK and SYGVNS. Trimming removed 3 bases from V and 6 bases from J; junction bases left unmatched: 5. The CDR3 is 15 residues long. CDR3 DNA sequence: TGTGCCAGCAGTGATTGGAGGGGGCCTAATTCACCCCTCCACTTT. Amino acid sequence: CASSDWRGPNSPLHF.

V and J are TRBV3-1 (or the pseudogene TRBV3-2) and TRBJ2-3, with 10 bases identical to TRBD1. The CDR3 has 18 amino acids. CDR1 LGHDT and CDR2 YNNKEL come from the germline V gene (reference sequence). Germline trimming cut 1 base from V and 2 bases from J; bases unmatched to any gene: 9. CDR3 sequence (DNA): TGTGCCAGCAGCCAAGGAAGGACAGGGGGGGCTTCCACAGATACGCAGTATTTT. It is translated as CASSQGRTGGASTDTQYF.

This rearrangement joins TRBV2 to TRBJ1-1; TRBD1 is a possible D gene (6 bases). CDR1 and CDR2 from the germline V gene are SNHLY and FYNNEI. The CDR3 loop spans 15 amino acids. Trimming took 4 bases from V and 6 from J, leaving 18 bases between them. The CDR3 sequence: CASSGGLGVNPEAFF. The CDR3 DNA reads TGTGCCAGCAGTGGGGGGCTGGGGGTCAACCCTGAAGCTTTCTTT.

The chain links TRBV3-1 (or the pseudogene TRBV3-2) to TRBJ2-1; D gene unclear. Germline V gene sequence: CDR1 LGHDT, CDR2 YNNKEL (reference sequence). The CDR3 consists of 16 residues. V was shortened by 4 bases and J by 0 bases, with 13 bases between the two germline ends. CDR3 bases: TGTGCCAGCAGCCCTACTGGCGGTAGCTCCTACAATGAGCAGTTCTTC. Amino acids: CASSPTGGSSYNEQFF.

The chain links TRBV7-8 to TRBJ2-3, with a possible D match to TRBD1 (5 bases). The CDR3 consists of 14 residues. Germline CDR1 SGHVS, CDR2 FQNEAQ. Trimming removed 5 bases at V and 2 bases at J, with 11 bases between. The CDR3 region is CASSNRGNTDTQYF. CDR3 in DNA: TGTGCCAGCAGCAATAGGGGTAACACAGATACGCAGTATTTT.